This T cell receptor beta chain was recovered during a study of T-cell memory formation after mild COVID-19. TCRdb analysed the 5' RACE reads with MiXCR anew, one entry per CDR3 protein. The sample shows hundreds of thousands of distinct CDR3 sequences, roughly 15% of them seen only once. V was shortened by 0 bases and J by 2 bases, with 8 bases between the two germline ends. Germline V lookup: CDR1 ENHRY, CDR2 SYGVKD. This CDR3 spans 14 amino acids. The table lists this clonotype with a few counts. This clonotype was sampled from a man between 18 and 29 years old who had mild COVID-19 (a few samples of this study predate the infection). Cell type and time point are not known. Source material: PBMCs or a T cell subset sorted from them (not recorded which). This chain joins TRBV10-3 and TRBJ2-7; TRBD2 might be the D (6 bases). The CDR3 sequence: CAISESTGAYEQYV. The CDR3 DNA follows: TGTGCCATCAGTGAGTCGACGGGGGCCTACGAGCAGTACGTC.